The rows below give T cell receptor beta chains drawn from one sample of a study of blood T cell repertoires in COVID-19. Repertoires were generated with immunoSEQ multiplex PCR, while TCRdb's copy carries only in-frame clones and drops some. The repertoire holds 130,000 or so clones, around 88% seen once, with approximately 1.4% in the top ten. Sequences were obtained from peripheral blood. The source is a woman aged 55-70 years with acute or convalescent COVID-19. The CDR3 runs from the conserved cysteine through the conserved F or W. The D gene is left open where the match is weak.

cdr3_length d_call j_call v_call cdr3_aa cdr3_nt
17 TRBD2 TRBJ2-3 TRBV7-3 CASSDRAGPRSTDTQYF TGTGCCAGCAGCGACAGAGCGGGGCCCAGGAGCACAGATACGCAGTATTTT
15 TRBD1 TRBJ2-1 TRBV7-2 CASSPDRGSYNEQFF TGTGCCAGCAGCCCCGACAGGGGCTCCTACAATGAGCAGTTCTTC
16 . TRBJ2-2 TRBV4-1 CASSPRGGMDTGELFF TGCGCCAGCAGCCCCCGTGGGGGGATGGACACCGGGGAGCTGTTTTTT
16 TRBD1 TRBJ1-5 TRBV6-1 CASSEGDRRGNQPQHF TGTGCCAGCAGTGAAGGGGACAGGAGGGGCAATCAGCCCCAGCATTTT
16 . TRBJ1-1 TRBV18 CASSPGVIAGNTEAFF TGTGCCAGCTCACCCGGGGTGATCGCAGGTAACACTGAAGCTTTCTTT
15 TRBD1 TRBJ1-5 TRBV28 CASRTGTGVNQPQHF TGTGCCAGCAGAACCGGGACAGGGGTCAATCAGCCCCAGCATTTT
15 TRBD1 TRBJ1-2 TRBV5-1 CASQGPGQGGSGYTF TGCGCCAGCCAAGGTCCGGGACAGGGCGGAAGCGGCTACACCTTC
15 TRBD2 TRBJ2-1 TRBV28 CASSKSSGGWNEQFF TGTGCCAGCAGTAAATCTAGCGGGGGGTGGAATGAGCAGTTCTTC
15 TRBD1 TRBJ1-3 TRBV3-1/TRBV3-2 CASSLYRGSGNTIYF TGTGCCAGCAGCCTCTACAGGGGATCTGGAAACACCATATATTTT
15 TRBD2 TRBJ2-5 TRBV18 CASSPVSGGQETQYF TGTGCCAGCTCACCAGTTAGCGGGGGTCAGGAGACCCAGTACTTC